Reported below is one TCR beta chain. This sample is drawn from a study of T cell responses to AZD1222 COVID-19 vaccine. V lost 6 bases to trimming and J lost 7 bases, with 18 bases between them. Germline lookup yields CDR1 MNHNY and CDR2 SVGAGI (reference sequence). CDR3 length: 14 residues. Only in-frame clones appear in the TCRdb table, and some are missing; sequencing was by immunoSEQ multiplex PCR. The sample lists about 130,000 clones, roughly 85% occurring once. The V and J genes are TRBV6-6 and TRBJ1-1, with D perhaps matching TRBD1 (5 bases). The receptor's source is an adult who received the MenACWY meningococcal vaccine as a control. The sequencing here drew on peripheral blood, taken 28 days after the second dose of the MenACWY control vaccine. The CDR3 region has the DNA TGTGCCAGCAGCCCCGGGACTAGAGGAAATGAAGCTTTCTTT. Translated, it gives CASSPGTRGNEAFF.